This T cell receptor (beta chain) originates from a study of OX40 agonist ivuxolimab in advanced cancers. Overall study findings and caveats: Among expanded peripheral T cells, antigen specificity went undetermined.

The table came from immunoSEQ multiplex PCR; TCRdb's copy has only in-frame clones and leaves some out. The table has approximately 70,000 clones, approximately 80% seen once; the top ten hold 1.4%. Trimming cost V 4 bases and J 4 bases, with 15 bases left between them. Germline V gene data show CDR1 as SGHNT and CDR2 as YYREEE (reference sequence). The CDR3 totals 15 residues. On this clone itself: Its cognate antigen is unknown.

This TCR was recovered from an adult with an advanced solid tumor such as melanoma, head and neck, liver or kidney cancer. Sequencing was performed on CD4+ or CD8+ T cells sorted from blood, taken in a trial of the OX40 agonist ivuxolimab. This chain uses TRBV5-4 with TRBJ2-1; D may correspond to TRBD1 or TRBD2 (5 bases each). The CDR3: CASSPSGTAYNEQFF. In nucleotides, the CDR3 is TGTGCCAGCAGCCCGTCCGGGACCGCTTACAATGAGCAGTTCTTC.